These 18 T cell receptor beta chains came from one sample sequenced in a study of PD-1 blockade in classical Hodgkin lymphoma. The protocol was immunoSEQ multiplex PCR, while the TCRdb copy is restricted to in-frame clones and leaves out a portion. The repertoire holds more than 85,000 clones, with 92% as singletons. Each patient experienced a relapse that followed autologous stem cell transplantation, and brentuximab vedotin exposure varied. The sample was peripheral blood mononuclear cells (PBMCs), taken before the second cycle of nivolumab. These receptors were taken from a human donor with classical Hodgkin lymphoma.

V usage is TRBV14 and J usage is TRBJ2-3; D might be TRBD2 (6 bases). Germline V lookup: CDR1 SGHDN, CDR2 FVKESK. The CDR3 totals 16 residues. Between the trimmed V and J ends, which lost 0 bases and 6 bases, there was a span of 16 bases. The chain's CDR3 is CASSQERGSVRDTQYF. In DNA, the CDR3 is TGTGCCAGCAGCCAAGAACGGGGGTCAGTTCGGGATACGCAGTATTTT.

V usage is TRBV30 and J usage is TRBJ2-7; TRBD1 matches at 11 bases. The CDR3 is 14 amino acids. Germline CDR1 reads GTSNPN; CDR2 reads SVGIG (reference sequence). V was clipped by 0 bases and J by 4 bases; unmatched bases: 2. CDR3: CAWSVGTGGYEQYF. In DNA, the CDR3 is TGTGCCTGGAGTGTAGGGACAGGGGGATACGAGCAGTACTTC.

The chain joins TRBV28 to TRBJ2-7, with D perhaps matching TRBD1 (5 bases). The CDR3 extends over 14 amino acids. Germline assignment: CDR1 MDHEN and CDR2 SYDVKM. Between the trimmed V and J ends, which lost 1 base and 3 bases, there was a span of 10 bases. The CDR3 is CASSLSAGHYEQYF. CDR3 nucleotides: TGTGCCAGCAGTTTATCGGCAGGGCACTACGAGCAGTACTTC.

The V gene is TRBV11-3, the J gene TRBJ2-1; D not certain. CDR3 length equals 15 residues. Germline V gives CDR1 SGHNT, CDR2 YENEEA. Between the trimmed V and J ends, which lost 2 bases and 4 bases, there was a span of 12 bases. Here the CDR3 reads CASSLRGGSYNEQFF. The CDR3 region has the DNA TGTGCCAGCAGCTTACGCGGCGGAAGTTACAATGAGCAGTTCTTC.

This rearrangement joins TRBV19 to TRBJ1-1; 7 bases are shared with TRBD1. With V trimmed by 3 bases and J by 4 bases, 11 bases remained unmatched. The CDR3 extends over 16 amino acids. Germline V gene lookup returns CDR1 LNHDA and CDR2 SQIVND (reference sequence). The CDR3 reads CASSIRVGAGGTEAFF. CDR3 DNA: TGTGCCAGTAGTATTAGGGTGGGCGCAGGGGGCACTGAAGCTTTCTTT.

This clone was observed a single time. The J gene is TRBJ2-6, the V gene TRBV6-5; the D is unclear. Trimming removed 6 bases at V and 0 bases at J, with 9 bases between. CDR1 is MNHEY, CDR2 SVGAGI, per germline. This CDR3 comprises 15 residues. The CDR3 DNA reads as TGTGCCAGCAGCTGGACCGTCTCTGGGGCCAACGTCCTGACTTTC. It specifies CASSWTVSGANVLTF.

V is TRBV10-3 and J is TRBJ2-3, with 7 bases identical to TRBD2. This CDR3 region has 13 residues. Trimming removed 4 bases from V and 4 bases from J; junction bases left unmatched: 2. Germline CDR1 reads ENHRY; CDR2 reads SYGVKD. The CDR3 is CAISGGGPDTQYF. As DNA, the CDR3 is TGTGCCATCAGTGGCGGGGGTCCAGATACGCAGTATTTT.

Points on this clone: Compared with germline, one end of the junction differs, possibly owing to a read error. The V and J genes are TRBV14 and TRBJ1-1; D gene uncertain. This CDR3 region has 13 residues. Germline V lookup: CDR1 SGHDN, CDR2 FVKESK. As DNA, the CDR3 is TGTGCCAGCAGCCGGCAGACTGCCACTCAAGCTTTCTTT. This gives the protein CASSRQTATQAFF.

This CDR3 is CASFASGSEQYF. The CDR3 DNA sequence: TGTGCCAGCTTTGCTAGCGGGTCCGAGCAGTACTTC. The V call is TRBV18, the J call TRBJ2-7; 8 bases fit TRBD2. Germline CDR1 KGHSH, CDR2 LQKENI. The CDR3 consists of 12 residues. V was pared by 7 bases and J by 6 bases, with 5 bases of the junction left unmatched. Together with reference TRBV18 and TRBJ2-7, the CDR3 gives the full variable domain: NAGVMQNPRHLVRRRGQEARLRCSPMKGHSHVYWYRQLPEEGLKFMVYLQKENIIDESGMPKERFSAEFPKEGPSILRIQQVVRGDSAAYFCASFASGSEQYFGPGTRLTVT.

This clone came up once. V is TRBV19 and J is TRBJ1-5; maybe TRBD1 (5 bases). V lost 4 bases and J 2 bases, leaving 18 bases between the germline ends. The CDR3 is made up of 17 amino acids. Germline V gene lookup returns CDR1 LNHDA and CDR2 SQIVND (reference sequence). This CDR3 is CASSKDPPGRGNQPQHF. For the CDR3, the DNA is TGTGCCAGTAGTAAGGACCCCCCGGGACGAGGCAATCAGCCCCAGCATTTT.

This clone appeared a few times. The rearrangement links TRBV30 to TRBJ1-1; D unresolved. Per the germline V gene, CDR1 is GTSNPN and CDR2 is SVGIG (reference sequence). Deletions cut 0 bases from V and 1 base from J, with 9 bases between. The CDR3 consists of 14 residues. The CDR3 nucleotides are TGTGCCTGGAGTGTAAATCTAAGGAACACTGAAGCTTTCTTT. Translation gives CAWSVNLRNTEAFF.

The J gene is TRBJ1-3, the V gene TRBV6-1; D is undetermined. The V end was cut by 5 bases, the J end by 0 bases, with 8 bases between. This CDR3 spans 14 amino acids. The V gene's germline CDR1 is MNHNS and CDR2 SASEGT. CDR3 amino acids: CASSLGNSGNTIYF. The DNA for the CDR3 is TGTGCCAGCAGTCTTGGGAACTCTGGAAACACCATATATTTT.

This chain joins TRBV4-1 and TRBJ2-2; D may correspond to TRBD1 or TRBD2 (6 bases each). Germline values: CDR1 MGHRA, CDR2 YSYEKL. CDR3 length: 16 residues. The V end was cut by 2 bases, the J end by 4 bases, with 14 bases between. The CDR3 bases are TGCGCCAGCAGCCAACCACGGGGGCAGGTCACCGGGGAGCTGTTTTTT. It encodes CASSQPRGQVTGELFF.

The chain has TRBV4-2 and TRBJ2-7; TRBD1 is a possible D gene (6 bases). The V end was cut by 0 bases, the J end by 3 bases, with 21 bases between. CDR3 length: 18 amino acids. The germline gives CDR1 LGHNA, CDR2 YNFKEQ. As DNA, the CDR3 is TGTGCCAGCAGCCAAGAAAGAGGGTTATGGGGACATTACTACGAGCAGTACTTC. The encoded protein is CASSQERGLWGHYYEQYF.

This chain joins TRBV30 and TRBJ1-2; D is ambiguous. Looked up from germline, CDR1 is GTSNPN and CDR2 is SVGIG (reference sequence). This CDR3 has 12 residues. The V gene lost 5 bases and the J gene lost 3 bases, with 10 bases spanning the gap. The DNA of the CDR3 is TGTGCCTGGGGCGGACCGGACTATGGCTACACCTTC. Protein sequence: CAWGGPDYGYTF.

The CDR3 reads CASSDWDRGSGNTEAFF. DNA for the CDR3: TGTGCCAGCAGTGATTGGGACAGGGGGAGCGGGAACACTGAAGCTTTCTTT. The V call is TRBV2, the J call TRBJ1-1, with 11 bases aligning to TRBD1. J lost 1 base, V lost 3 bases, and 7 bases had no gene match. Germline CDR1 and CDR2: SNHLY and FYNNEI. This CDR3 is built from 17 residues.

V usage is TRBV21-1 and J usage is TRBJ2-3; TRBD2, the table's D call, was not compared with the DNA. TRBV21-1 is flagged as a pseudogene. CDR3 length: 16 residues. CDR3: CASSTTTSISTDTQYF. DNA for the CDR3: TGTGCCAGCAGCACAACGACTAGCATAAGCACAGATACGCAGTATTTT.

CDR3 bases: TGTGCCATCAGTGAGAATTTGCTCAACACCATATATTTT. Residues: CAISENLLNTIYF. The chain has TRBV10-3 and TRBJ1-3; D not certain. Trimming pared 2 bases from V and 7 bases from J, leaving 9 bases between. CDR1 is ENHRY and CDR2 is SYGVKD in the germline V gene. CDR3 length: 13 residues.